These T cell receptor beta chains were read from a single sample in a study of blood T cell repertoires in COVID-19. Using immunoSEQ multiplex PCR, the repertoire was profiled, and TCRdb retains in-frame clones only, with some absent. The table has tens of thousands of clones, around 81% seen once. Sequenced sample: peripheral blood. The source of these receptors is a man older than 75 with acute or convalescent COVID-19. CDR3s include the opening cysteine and the closing phenylalanine or tryptophan. A D gene is named only where the DNA matches it firmly. Expanded clones get a size class; other rows say once, few or many, or leave the size out.

CDR3 DNA: TGTGCCAGCAGTTACACGCCACTCTCTGGAAACACCATATATTTT
CDR3 protein: CASSYTPLSGNTIYF
D gene: -
clone size: -
J gene: TRBJ1-3
CDR3 length: 15
V gene: TRBV6-5

CDR3 DNA: TGCGCCAGCAGCCAAGATATGGTGGGAGGGCCTCCCGGGGAGCTGTTTTTT
CDR3 protein: CASSQDMVGGPPGELFF
D gene: TRBD2
clone size: -
J gene: TRBJ2-2
CDR3 length: 17
V gene: TRBV4-3

CDR3 DNA: TGCGCCAGCAGCTTGGTATTTCCGGGACAGGGGGCCTACGAGCAGTACTTC
CDR3 protein: CASSLVFPGQGAYEQYF
D gene: TRBD1
clone size: -
J gene: TRBJ2-7
CDR3 length: 17
V gene: TRBV5-1

CDR3 DNA: TGTGCCAGCAGTGAACAGGGCCCTGAAGCTTTCTTT
CDR3 protein: CASSEQGPEAFF
D gene: -
clone size: -
J gene: TRBJ1-1
CDR3 length: 12
V gene: TRBV2

CDR3 DNA: TGTGCCAGCAGTTTAAAGGTGCCACCAGGGTACGAGCAGTACTTC
CDR3 protein: CASSLKVPPGYEQYF
D gene: -
clone size: -
J gene: TRBJ2-7
CDR3 length: 15
V gene: TRBV27

CDR3 DNA: TGTGCCAGCAGCTTGTTTTCGCCAGGATTTAACTATGGCTACACCTTC
CDR3 protein: CASSLFSPGFNYGYTF
D gene: -
clone size: -
J gene: TRBJ1-2
CDR3 length: 16
V gene: TRBV5-8

CDR3 DNA: TGTGCCATCAGTGAGGGACAGGAGAACACAGATACGCAGTATTTT
CDR3 protein: CAISEGQENTDTQYF
D gene: TRBD1
clone size: -
J gene: TRBJ2-3
CDR3 length: 15
V gene: TRBV10-3

CDR3 DNA: TGCAGCGTTACACAGGGGAACTATGGCTACACCTTC
CDR3 protein: CSVTQGNYGYTF
D gene: TRBD1
clone size: -
J gene: TRBJ1-2
CDR3 length: 12
V gene: TRBV29-1

CDR3 DNA: TGTGCCAGCTCGCCAGGACTAGCGGGAGGTTTCTCTTACAATGAGCAGTTCTTC
CDR3 protein: CASSPGLAGGFSYNEQFF
D gene: TRBD2
clone size: few
J gene: TRBJ2-1
CDR3 length: 18
V gene: TRBV18

CDR3 DNA: TGCGCCAGCAGCTTACAGGGACAGGGGTCATACGAGCAGTACTTC
CDR3 protein: CASSLQGQGSYEQYF
D gene: TRBD1
clone size: -
J gene: TRBJ2-7
CDR3 length: 15
V gene: TRBV5-1